This T cell receptor (beta chain) is drawn from a study of long-term antiretroviral therapy in people with HIV. Study-wide results and caveats: It was observed that HIV repertoires exhibited narrower CDR3 length ranges than controls.

The immunoSEQ assay was v3.0, run at survey level. Sequenced by immunoSEQ multiplex PCR; TCRdb stores in-frame clones only, minus some. The sample lists 15,000 or so clones; roughly nine tenths were seen once. Turning to this clone: Its specificity is not known.

Germline lookup yields CDR1 MNHNS and CDR2 SASEGT. Trimming took off 4 bases at V and 5 bases at J, with 11 bases between the two ends. The CDR3 runs 13 residues. The clonotype comes from a woman between 35 and 50 years old with HIV. The source was unsorted PBMCs, collected 0.6 years after starting antiretroviral therapy. This sequence joins TRBV6-1 and TRBJ2-5; either TRBD1 or TRBD2 may fit D (5 bases each). In DNA, the CDR3 is TGTGCCAGCAGTGCCCCGGGGACGGAGACCCAGTACTTC. Its protein is CASSAPGTETQYF.